The 17 T cell receptor beta chains presented below share a single source sample, sequenced in a study of neurological immune-mediated disorders. Time point defined: longitudinal time-point 3. TCRdb re-analysed the 5' RACE reads in MiXCR, keeping a single row per CDR3 protein. The profile shows 85,000 to 110,000 distinct CDR3 sequences, 10% to 14% of them singletons. The material sequenced was PBMCs. The receptors here all came from a female donor with HTLV-1-associated myelopathy (HAM/TSP).

This clonotype occurred a few times. CDR3: CASSLGQGPYGYTF. The CDR3 region has the DNA TGTGCCAGCTCCCTTGGACAGGGCCCCTATGGCTACACCTTC. The rearrangement uses TRBV18 and TRBJ1-2, with 8 bases fitting TRBD1. Germline V gene lookup returns CDR1 KGHSH and CDR2 LQKENI. The CDR3 covers 14 residues. V was clipped by 6 bases and J by 4 bases; unmatched bases: 7.

This clonotype was counted at least ten times. This sequence joins TRBV2 and TRBJ2-7; TRBD1 or TRBD2 may be the D gene (6 bases each). There are 15 residues in the CDR3. Per the germline V gene, CDR1 is SNHLY and CDR2 is FYNNEI. Trimming left V 6 bases short and J 6 bases short, with 21 bases between. CDR3 DNA: TGTGCCAGCAGCGGAAACCCCTGGGGGGCGTCCGAGCAGTACTTC. This translates into CASSGNPWGASEQYF.

This clonotype was seen repeatedly, ten times or more. V gene TRBV5-1 combines with J gene TRBJ2-2; tentatively, D is TRBD1 or TRBD2 (6 bases each). The germline V gene has CDR1 SGHRS and CDR2 YFSETQ. V was cut by 3 bases and J by 3 bases, with 15 bases left in between. There are 16 residues in the CDR3. CDR3 protein: CASSSGPGADTGELFF. The CDR3 DNA reads as TGCGCCAGCAGCTCAGGGCCGGGGGCCGACACCGGGGAGCTGTTTTTT. The entire variable domain, with the rest obtained from reference TRBV5-1 and TRBJ2-2, is as follows: KAGVTQTPRYLIKTRGQQVTLSCSPISGHRSVSWYQQTPGQGLQFLFEYFSETQRNKGNFPGRFSGRQFSNSRSEMNVSTLELGDSALYLCASSSGPGADTGELFFGEGSRLTVL.

This clonotype was observed at least ten times. The rearrangement joins TRBV2 to TRBJ1-2; D possibly corresponds to TRBD1 (5 bases). V was shortened by 8 bases and J by 4 bases, with 20 bases between the two germline ends. Germline V gives CDR1 SNHLY, CDR2 FYNNEI. The CDR3 consists of 15 residues. The DNA for the CDR3 is TGTGCCAGCGTTACCCAGGGCCTTGGGTCCTATGGCTACACCTTC. Protein: CASVTQGLGSYGYTF.

This clonotype was observed a few times. This rearrangement joins TRBV20-1 to TRBJ2-7; 8 bases are a match to TRBD1. The CDR3 contains 14 residues. V shed 1 base and J 3 bases; nucleotides not matched to a gene: 5. From germline, CDR1 is DFQATT and CDR2 SNEGSKA (reference sequence). This CDR3 reads CSARARTGSYEQYF. CDR3 DNA: TGCAGTGCTAGAGCCAGGACAGGGAGCTACGAGCAGTACTTC.

This clonotype came up many times. The chain has TRBV20-1 and TRBJ1-5, with 8 bases identical to TRBD1. V shed 5 bases, J shed 4 bases, and the junction held 4 bases outside the gene matches. Germline CDR1 is DFQATT and CDR2 is SNEGSKA (reference sequence). This CDR3 is 13 amino acids long. CDR3 in DNA: TGCAGTGCTCCCAGACAGGGGAATCAGCCCCAGCATTTT. This gives the protein CSAPRQGNQPQHF.

In this sample, this clonotype turned up many times. The CDR3 bases are TGTGCCAGCAGAGGGGGGACAGATTACTCTGGCTACACCTTC. It encodes CASRGGTDYSGYTF. This chain connects TRBV25-1 to TRBJ1-2; TRBD1 matches 7 bases. Looked up from germline, CDR1 is MGHDK and CDR2 is SYGVNS. Unmatched junction bases numbered 11, after V lost 6 bases and J lost 7 bases. The CDR3 length is 14 residues.

This clonotype was detected ten times or more. The rearrangement joins TRBV29-1 to TRBJ2-3; 9 nucleotides match TRBD2. Per germline, CDR1 SQVTM and CDR2 ANQGSEA. The CDR3 runs 14 residues. Germline trimming cut 4 bases from V and 1 base from J; bases unmatched to any gene: 3. This CDR3 reads CSVGRGGGTDTQYF. CDR3 coding DNA: TGCAGCGTTGGGCGGGGGGGCGGCACAGATACGCAGTATTTT.

This clonotype has at least ten counts. V and J are TRBV20-1 and TRBJ2-5; D may be TRBD1 or TRBD2 (6 bases each). The germline V gene encodes CDR1 DFQATT and CDR2 SNEGSKA (reference sequence). The CDR3 has 12 residues. V gave up 4 bases and J gave up 5 bases, with 11 bases separating them. The CDR3 bases are TGCAGTGCTAAGGGGGGTTGGGAGACCCAGTACTTC. Translated, it gives CSAKGGWETQYF.

This clonotype was counted ten times or more. The chain couples TRBV6-1 to TRBJ2-3, with unresolved D. CDR1 is MNHNS and CDR2 is SASEGT in the germline V gene. The CDR3 covers 16 residues. Between the trimmed V and J ends, which lost 3 bases and 2 bases, there was a span of 15 bases. CDR3 in DNA: TGTGCCAGCAGTGATCGGGTGGGATCCTCCACAGATACGCAGTATTTT. Protein sequence: CASSDRVGSSTDTQYF.

This clonotype turned up a few times. A much larger clone sits a single nucleotide away, making a read error possible. The chain joins TRBV12-3 or TRBV12-4 to TRBJ2-3, with TRBD1 matching over 7 bases. The CDR3 runs 15 residues. The CDR3 region is CANSLEGANTDTQYF. CDR3 in DNA: TGTGCCAACAGTTTAGAGGGGGCCAACACAGATACGCAGTATTTT.

This clonotype has at least ten counts. The chain has TRBV20-1 and TRBJ2-1; weak D call: TRBD2 (6 bases). CDR1 and CDR2 (germline): DFQATT, SNEGSKA (reference sequence). V was trimmed by 3 bases and J by 8 bases, leaving 17 bases between them. CDR3 length: 14 amino acids. Here the CDR3 reads CSARDTGGRDEQFF. The CDR3 nucleotides are TGCAGTGCTAGGGACACAGGAGGGCGCGATGAGCAGTTCTTC.

This clonotype was recorded many times. The rearrangement joins TRBV5-5 to TRBJ2-7, with D maybe TRBD1 (6 bases). This CDR3 comprises 15 residues. Germline V lookup: CDR1 SGHKS, CDR2 YYEKEE (reference sequence). V was cut by 4 bases and J by 6 bases, with 20 bases left in between. The CDR3: CASSPGQIGLGEQYF. In DNA, the CDR3 is TGTGCCAGCAGCCCAGGACAGATAGGCCTAGGCGAGCAGTACTTC.

This clonotype was observed many times. The chain is built from TRBV5-1 and TRBJ2-1; D tentatively fits TRBD1 or TRBD2 (5 bases each). The germline V gene encodes CDR1 SGHRS and CDR2 YFSETQ. The CDR3 runs 16 residues. Trimming shortened V by 5 bases and J by 6 bases, and 21 bases separated the two germline ends. The CDR3 region is CASSQGGHPATNEQFF. The CDR3 coding sequence is TGCGCCAGCAGTCAAGGAGGACACCCAGCTACCAATGAGCAGTTCTTC.

This clonotype was detected only a few times. The J gene is TRBJ2-4, the V gene TRBV5-6; tentatively, D is TRBD2 (5 bases). V lost 4 bases to trimming and J lost 2 bases, with 16 bases between them. Germline lookup yields CDR1 SGHDT and CDR2 YYEEEE. The CDR3 is made up of 16 amino acids. CDR3 nucleotide sequence: TGTGCCAGCAGCGATGGACCTCACGGGACCAAAAACATTCAGTACTTC. Its translation is CASSDGPHGTKNIQYF.

This clonotype was counted many times. The genes are TRBV7-2 and TRBJ1-5; no clear D gene. Germline CDR1 is SGHTA and CDR2 is FQGNSA. The V end lost 4 bases, the J end lost 4 bases, and 8 bases lay between the germline ends. The CDR3 sequence is 13 residues long. The CDR3 coding sequence is TGTGCCAGCAGCTCGCTGGGAAATCAGCCCCAGCATTTT. It codes for CASSSLGNQPQHF.

The sample holds many counts of this clonotype. The CDR3 DNA reads TGTGCCAGCAGCCAGTTGTTGGGGCGCGGGGGGGACACTGAAGCTTTCTTT. Protein sequence: CASSQLLGRGGDTEAFF. This chain links TRBV14 with TRBJ1-1, with a tentative D call TRBD1 (5 bases). V lost 3 bases, J lost 3 bases, and 20 bases lay in between. CDR1 and CDR2 from the germline V gene are SGHDN and FVKESK. The CDR3 runs to 17 residues.